This entry describes one T cell receptor (beta chain). Its antigen is unknown. Other DNA sequences within the sample encode an identical CDR3. V was cut by 4 bases and J by 7 bases, with 7 bases left in between. The V gene's germline CDR1 is SEHNR and CDR2 FQNEAQ (reference sequence). The CDR3 totals 11 residues. Primers for the PCR totalled 60 Vbeta and 13 Jbeta. Data came from immunoSEQ multiplex PCR; TCRdb stores just in-frame clones and leaves some out. This table holds 170,000 or so clones, approximately 84% found once. The sample comes from a study of cytomegalovirus exposure and HLA in healthy donors. Overall study: Unique TCR beta sequences numbering about 100 million came from around 180 million T cells in an earlier analysis.

Study-wide results and limits: A later analysis revealed that TCR association rates differed between HLA loci, peaking at DRB1 and bottoming out at HLA-C. Earlier findings revealed that most TCR beta V segments proved productive either about 90% or about 30% of the time.

J is TRBJ1-2 and V is TRBV7-9, with D maybe TRBD1 (5 bases). Sample: PBMCs. This TCR came from a girl between 5 and 17 years old in good health and CMV-seropositive. CDR3 bases: TGTGCCAGCAGCTCGGGGGGTGGCTACACCTTC. Its translation is CASSSGGGYTF.